Shown below are 18 T cell receptor beta chains from a single sample sequenced in a study of tumor-infiltrating lymphocytes in primary liver carcinoma. Production of TCR beta cDNA used roughly 0.55 ug total RNA together with a constant-region primer. TCR beta libraries came from three nested multiplex PCR rounds using slightly modified ARM-PCR. It was with TRBV1-TRBV30 forward primers and a C-beta reverse primer that the first two PCR rounds were run, at approximately 9 cycles each. Via MiXCR, TCRdb re-called the multiplex PCR reads, giving one row per CDR3 protein. The table records approximately 80,000 distinct CDR3 sequences, 69% of them present only once. DNA and RNA were both co-extracted from approximately 20-30 mg of bulk tissue that had not been sorted. Sequenced material: tumor-adjacent normal liver tissue. Every receptor here comes from a man aged 40-49 years with primary liver carcinoma and hepatitis B virus infection.

This CDR3 reads CASSRGLAESSYNGLFF. DNA of the CDR3: TGCGCCAGCAGCCGGGGCTTAGCGGAAAGCTCCTACAATGGGCTGTTCTTC. The chain has TRBV4-1 and TRBJ2-1; weak D call: TRBD2 (6 bases). The V gene's germline CDR1 is MGHRA and CDR2 YSYEKL. CDR3 length: 17 residues. V was cut by 4 bases and J by 15 bases, with 31 bases left in between.

Comments on this clonotype: Given the absence of the conserved phenylalanine or tryptophan at the CDR3 end, a read error is likely. This chain links TRBV28 with TRBJ2-7; 7 nucleotides align to TRBD2. The CDR3 consists of 15 residues. Trimming cost V 4 bases and J 5 bases; bases outside gene matches: 11. Germline V gene data show CDR1 as MDHEN and CDR2 as SYDVKM. The CDR3 spells CASSSGTIGYHEQYL. The DNA for the CDR3 is TGTGCCAGCAGTTCCGGGACTATCGGGTACCACGAGCAGTACTTA.

On this clonotype itself: An end of the junction does not agree with germline; a read error may underlie this. The V call is TRBV29-1, the J call TRBJ2-1, with D perhaps matching TRBD2 (6 bases). Looked up from germline, CDR1 is SQVTM and CDR2 is ANQGSEA. The CDR3 is 16 amino acids. This chain's CDR3 is CSAGGAGQSSYNERFF. The CDR3 DNA reads TGTAGCGCCGGAGGGGCAGGGCAGAGTTCCTACAATGAGCGGTTCTTC.

This sequence joins TRBV11-1 and TRBJ2-5; TRBD1 or TRBD2 may be the D gene (5 bases each). The germline CDR1 and CDR2 sequences are SGHAT and FQDESV (reference sequence). This CDR3 spans 14 amino acids. CDR3 region: CANSGHVEAETQYF. The CDR3 coding sequence is TGTGCTAACAGTGGACATGTGGAGGCGGAGACCCAGTACTTC.

About this clonotype: The CDR3 ends on some other residue instead of the conserved phenylalanine or tryptophan, so this is likely a read error. The rearrangement uses TRBV11-1 and TRBJ2-1; D is possibly TRBD2 (6 bases). V was clipped by 5 bases and J by 6 bases, with 17 bases between them. The germline gives CDR1 SGHAT, CDR2 FQDESV (reference sequence). The CDR3 runs to 15 residues. The DNA for the CDR3 is TGTGCCAGCAGCCCGTGGGACTCCCCTTCCAATGAGCAGTTCCTC. Its translation: CASSPWDSPSNEQFL.

Notes on this clonotype: At one boundary the junction diverges from the germline segment, which might be a read error. The CDR3 loop is CSVGTSGGYSEQFF. For the CDR3, the DNA is TGCAGCGTCGGGACTAGCGGCGGATACAGTGAGCAGTTCTTC. The chain recombines TRBV29-1 with TRBJ2-1; TRBD2 aligns across 11 bases. Germline CDR1 and CDR2: SQVTM and ANQGSEA. This CDR3 is 14 amino acids long.

The chain carries TRBV7-3 and TRBJ2-7; the D is unclear. This CDR3 spans 14 amino acids. The germline V gene encodes CDR1 SGHTA and CDR2 FQGTGA. V lost 7 bases and J 0 bases, leaving 13 bases between the germline ends. The CDR3 sequence is CASTVGPSSYEQYF. CDR3 in DNA: TGTGCCAGCACAGTAGGGCCTAGCTCCTACGAGCAGTACTTC.

Of note for this clonotype: A read error may explain this, as a much larger clone is one base away. The V call is TRBV20-1, the J call TRBJ2-7; weak D call: TRBD2 (7 bases). V lost 3 bases and J lost 6, with 21 bases in between. Germline V CDR1 and CDR2: DFQATT, SNEGSKA (reference sequence). The CDR3 has 15 amino acids. CDR3 sequence: CSASAGAGRLGEQYF. The CDR3 DNA reads TGCAGTGCTAGTGCGGGGGCAGGTCGGCTCGGCGAGCAGTACTTC.

As for this clonotype: Since no conserved phenylalanine or tryptophan closes the CDR3, a read error is the likely cause. The CDR3 here is CAIGMTGPTRGYTL. CDR3 DNA: TGTGCCATCGGTATGACAGGGCCAACTCGTGGCTACACCTTA. The V gene is TRBV10-3, the J gene TRBJ1-2; 7 nucleotides line up with TRBD1. V shed 8 bases and J 7 bases; nucleotides not matched to a gene: 13. The CDR3 is 14 residues long. The germline gives CDR1 ENHRY, CDR2 SYGVKD.

This clonotype occurred a few times. The chain links TRBV20-1 to TRBJ1-2, with D unresolved. The V end was cut by 6 bases, the J end by 0 bases, with 5 bases between. The CDR3 consists of 11 residues. Germline CDR1 DFQATT, CDR2 SNEGSKA (reference sequence). The CDR3 DNA reads as TGCAGTGCCATGGCTAACTATGGCTACACCTTC. Its translation is CSAMANYGYTF.

In the case of this clonotype: This may come from a read error, since a much larger clone is one base off. The chain joins TRBV5-1 to TRBJ2-7; 7 bases fit TRBD2. This CDR3 contains 16 residues. The germline CDR1 and CDR2 sequences are SGHRS and YFSETQ. The CDR3 nucleotides are TGCGCCAGCAGCTTGTCGGGAGGCACAACCTCCTACGAGGAGTACTTC. This sequence encodes CASSLSGGTTSYEEYF.

In its sample, this clonotype was seen a few times. A much bigger clone sits one base away, suggesting this may be a read error. The V and J genes are TRBV4-1 and TRBJ1-6, with a weak D call TRBD1 (6 bases). Germline V CDR1 and CDR2: MGHRA, YSYEKL. The CDR3 totals 16 residues. V lost 0 bases and J lost 8, with 14 bases in between. Written as DNA, the CDR3 is TGCGCCAGCAGCCAAGAATACAGGGTCGTGGATTCACCCCTCCACTTT. Residues: CASSQEYRVVDSPLHF.

V is TRBV20-1 and J is TRBJ1-1; D perhaps matches TRBD1 (5 bases). Germline lookup yields CDR1 DFQATT and CDR2 SNEGSKA (reference sequence). The CDR3 totals 14 residues. Trimming cost V 7 bases and J 0 bases, with 15 bases left between them. CDR3 DNA sequence: TGCAGTGATAGCAGGGTGGTAGTGAACACTGAAGCTTTCTTT. Translation gives CSDSRVVVNTEAFF.

Turning to this clonotype: This may stem from a read error, because a much larger clone lies one nucleotide away. The CDR3 ends on some other residue instead of the conserved phenylalanine or tryptophan, so this is likely a read error. The chain carries TRBV11-2 and TRBJ2-5; D is unresolved. Per germline, CDR1 SGHAT and CDR2 FQNNGV. The CDR3 totals 15 residues. V dropped 5 bases and J dropped 4 bases, with 17 bases sitting between them. The DNA of the CDR3 is TGTGCCAGCAGCCCCGTCGGGCTAGTCCCAGAGACCCAGTACCTC. Translated: CASSPVGLVPETQYL.

The rearrangement joins TRBV11-2 to TRBJ2-1; 11 bases map to TRBD2. This CDR3 is built from 16 residues. Trimming removed 6 bases from V and 7 bases from J; junction bases left unmatched: 11. Germline lookup yields CDR1 SGHAT and CDR2 FQNNGV. The CDR3 nucleotides are TGTGCCAGCAGGCCTATTAGCGGGAGGGCCACTAATGAGCAGTTCTTC. It codes for CASRPISGRATNEQFF.

A remark on this clonotype: Possible read error: a much larger clone is one base away. The chain couples TRBV4-2 to TRBJ2-1; 14 bases fit TRBD2. CDR1 is LGHNA, CDR2 YNFKEQ, per germline. CDR3 length: 16 residues. The CDR3 DNA sequence: TGTACCAGCAGCCAGACGACTAGCGGGAGGGACAATGAGCAGTTCTTC. Encoded protein: CTSSQTTSGRDNEQFF.

Details on this clonotype: One end of the junction does not line up with germline, which may come from a read error. The chain combines TRBV7-8 with TRBJ2-1, with D possibly being TRBD2 (5 bases). Germline V gene data show CDR1 as SGHVS and CDR2 as FQNEAQ. CDR3 length: 18 amino acids. This CDR3 reads CASSPLGGSAVSYSGQLF. CDR3 nucleotide sequence: TGTGCCAGCAGCCCGCTTGGAGGCTCAGCGGTCTCCTACAGTGGGCAGCTCTTC.

This clonotype was recorded only once. The V call is TRBV10-2, the J call TRBJ2-2; TRBD2 agrees at 7 bases. This CDR3 spans 18 amino acids. V lost 4 bases and J lost 3; bases outside the gene matches: 14. The germline V gene has CDR1 WSHSY and CDR2 SAAADI. The chain's CDR3 is CASSVAKGLAGDTGELFF. The CDR3 coding sequence is TGCGCCAGCAGTGTGGCTAAGGGACTGGCGGGGGACACCGGGGAGCTGTTTTTT.